This TCR beta chain was profiled in a study of technical replicates of blood from several donors. Here immunoSEQ multiplex PCR was the method, and the copy in TCRdb shows in-frame clones only, minus some. The sample consists of roughly 6,500 clones, 90% to 96% of them appearing once. The CDR3 sequence is 13 residues long. With 6 bases clipped from V and 5 bases from J, the junction kept 7 bases outside the gene matches. Germline V gene sequence: CDR1 SQVTM, CDR2 ANQGSEA. The TCR originated in a human donor in good health. The sequenced material came from PBMCs. J is TRBJ1-2 and V is TRBV29-1; 9 bases align to TRBD1. The CDR3 loop is CSVGTGRGYGYTF. In DNA form, the CDR3 reads TGCAGCGTCGGGACAGGGAGGGGGTATGGCTACACCTTC.